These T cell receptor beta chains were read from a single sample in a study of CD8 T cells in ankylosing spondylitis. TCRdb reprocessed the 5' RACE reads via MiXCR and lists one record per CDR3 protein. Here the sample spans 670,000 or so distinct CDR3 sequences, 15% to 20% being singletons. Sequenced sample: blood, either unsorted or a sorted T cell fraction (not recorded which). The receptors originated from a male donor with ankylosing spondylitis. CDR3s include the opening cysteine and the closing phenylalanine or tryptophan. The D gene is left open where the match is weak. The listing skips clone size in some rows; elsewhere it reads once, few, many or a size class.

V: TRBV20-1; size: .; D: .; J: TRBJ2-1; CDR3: CSASGAAYNEQFF; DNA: TGCAGTGCCTCGGGGGCGGCCTACAATGAGCAGTTCTTC
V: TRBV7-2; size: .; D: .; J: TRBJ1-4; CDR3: CASSFGGPGLGEKLFF; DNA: TGTGCCAGCAGCTTCGGGGGACCAGGGTTGGGTGAAAAACTGTTTTTT
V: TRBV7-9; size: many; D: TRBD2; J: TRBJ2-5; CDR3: CASSPRTSGQETQYF; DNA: TGTGCCAGCAGCCCCAGGACTAGCGGTCAAGAGACCCAGTACTTC
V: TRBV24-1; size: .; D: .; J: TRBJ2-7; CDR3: CATIYPGNQRYEQYF; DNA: TGTGCCACCATCTACCCCGGGAATCAACGCTACGAGCAGTACTTC
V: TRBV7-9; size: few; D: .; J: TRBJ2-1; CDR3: CASSLPASRNEQFF; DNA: TGTGCCAGCAGCTTACCGGCTAGCAGGAATGAGCAGTTCTTC
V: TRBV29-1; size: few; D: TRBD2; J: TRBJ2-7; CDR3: CSVRSGSLYEQYF; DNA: TGCAGCGTCCGTAGCGGGAGTCTGTACGAGCAGTACTTC
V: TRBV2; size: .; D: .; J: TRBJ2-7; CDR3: CASSDPRGGGEQYF; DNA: TGTGCCAGCAGTGACCCTAGGGGGGGCGGCGAGCAGTACTTC
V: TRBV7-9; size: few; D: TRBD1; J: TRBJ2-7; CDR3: CASSLKTGAILYEQYF; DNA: TGTGCCAGCAGCTTAAAAACAGGGGCCATACTTTACGAGCAGTACTTC
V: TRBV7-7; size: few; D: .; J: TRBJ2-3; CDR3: CASSFSPTTDTQYF; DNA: TGTGCCAGCAGCTTTTCTCCAACCACAGATACGCAGTATTTT
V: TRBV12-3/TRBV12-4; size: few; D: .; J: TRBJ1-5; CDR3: CASSNRWYQPQHF; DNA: TGTGCCAGCTCCAATAGATGGTATCAGCCCCAGCATTTT
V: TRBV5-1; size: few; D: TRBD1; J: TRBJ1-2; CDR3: CASSNGQGDGYTF; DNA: TGCGCCAGCAGCAACGGACAGGGTGATGGCTACACCTTC
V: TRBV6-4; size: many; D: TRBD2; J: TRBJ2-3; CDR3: CASSDTSGSSDTQYF; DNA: TGTGCCAGCAGTGATACTAGCGGGAGTTCAGATACGCAGTATTTT
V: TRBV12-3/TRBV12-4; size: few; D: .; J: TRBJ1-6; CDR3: CASSLLVGASNSPLHF; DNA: TGTGCCAGCAGTTTATTAGTTGGGGCGAGTAATTCACCCCTCCACTTT
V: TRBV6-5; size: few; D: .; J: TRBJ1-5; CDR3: CASSFPGAGQPQHF; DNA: TGTGCCAGCAGTTTTCCTGGGGCCGGCCAGCCCCAGCATTTT
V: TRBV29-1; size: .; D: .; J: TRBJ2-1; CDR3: CSVTDSPNEQSF; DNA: TGCAGCGTGACGGACAGCCCCAATGAGCAGTCCTTC
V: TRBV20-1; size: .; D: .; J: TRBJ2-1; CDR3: CSAVKFAGGSYNEQFF; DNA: TGCAGTGCCGTAAAGTTCGCAGGGGGGTCCTACAATGAGCAGTTCTTC
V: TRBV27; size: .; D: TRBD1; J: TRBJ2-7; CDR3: CASSLTGTGEQYF; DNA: TGTGCCAGCAGCCTGACAGGGACCGGCGAGCAGTACTTC
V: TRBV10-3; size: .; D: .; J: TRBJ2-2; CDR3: CATRSGGGGTGELFF; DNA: TGTGCCACCCGGTCAGGGGGGGGAGGCACCGGGGAGCTGTTTTTT
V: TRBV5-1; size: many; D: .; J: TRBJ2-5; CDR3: CASRAQDEETQYF; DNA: TGCGCCAGCAGGGCCCAGGATGAGGAGACCCAGTACTTC
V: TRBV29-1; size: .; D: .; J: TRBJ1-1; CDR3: CSADGAKNTEAFF; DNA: TGCAGCGCTGACGGGGCCAAGAACACTGAAGCTTTCTTT
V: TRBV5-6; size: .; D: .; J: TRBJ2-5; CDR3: CASSLSLEQRETQYF; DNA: TGTGCCAGCAGCTTGTCCCTAGAGCAGAGGGAGACCCAGTACTTC
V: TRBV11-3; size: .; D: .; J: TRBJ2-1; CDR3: CASSPPPTGYSEQFF; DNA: TGTGCCAGCAGTCCACCACCGACAGGCTATTCCGAGCAGTTCTTC
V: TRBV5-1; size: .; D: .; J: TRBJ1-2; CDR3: CASSLRAPYGYTF; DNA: TGCGCCAGCAGCCTCCGGGCCCCCTATGGCTACACCTTC
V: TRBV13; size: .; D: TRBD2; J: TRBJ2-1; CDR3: CASSAPGLADGNEQFF; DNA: TGTGCCAGCAGTGCTCCCGGACTAGCGGACGGCAATGAGCAGTTCTTC
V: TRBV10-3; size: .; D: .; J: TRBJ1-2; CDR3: CAISVGKFFYGYTF; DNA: TGTGCCATCAGTGTAGGGAAATTCTTCTATGGCTACACCTTC
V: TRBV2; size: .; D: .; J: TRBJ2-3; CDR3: CASSDFGTRSSGQYF; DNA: TGTGCCAGCAGTGATTTCGGTACTAGGTCATCGGGGCAGTATTTT
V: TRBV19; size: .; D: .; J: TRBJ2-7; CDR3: CASSIGRGSYEQYF; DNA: TGTGCCAGTAGTATCGGTCGGGGTTCCTACGAGCAGTACTTC
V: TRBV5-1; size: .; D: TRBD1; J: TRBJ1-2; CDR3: CASSGQGQAANYGYTF; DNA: TGCGCCAGCAGCGGACAAGGACAGGCTGCTAACTATGGCTACACCTTC
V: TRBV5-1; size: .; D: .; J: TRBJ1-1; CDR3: CASSLMVLNTEAFF; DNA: TGCGCCAGCAGCTTAATGGTCCTAAACACTGAAGCTTTCTTT
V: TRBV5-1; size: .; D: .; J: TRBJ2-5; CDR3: CASSPGQQGTQETQYF; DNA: TGCGCCAGCAGCCCTGGACAGCAGGGGACCCAAGAGACCCAGTACTTC
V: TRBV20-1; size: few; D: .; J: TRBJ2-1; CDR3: CSARDPTPFAYNEQFF; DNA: TGCAGTGCTAGAGATCCGACCCCGTTCGCTTACAATGAGCAGTTCTTC
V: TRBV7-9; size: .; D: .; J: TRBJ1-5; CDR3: CASSFGWGNQPQHF; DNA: TGTGCCAGCAGCTTCGGGTGGGGCAATCAGCCCCAGCATTTT
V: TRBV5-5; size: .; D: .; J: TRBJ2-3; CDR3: CASSDIGGFKPSDTQYF; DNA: TGTGCCAGCAGCGATATTGGTGGCTTCAAACCATCAGATACGCAGTATTTT
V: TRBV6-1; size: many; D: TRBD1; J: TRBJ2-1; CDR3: CASRAGTGRNNEQFF; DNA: TGTGCCAGCAGAGCCGGGACAGGGAGAAACAATGAGCAGTTCTTC
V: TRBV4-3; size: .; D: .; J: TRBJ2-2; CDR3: CASSQEWTLTGELFF; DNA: TGCGCCAGCAGCCAAGAATGGACCCTCACCGGGGAGCTGTTTTTT
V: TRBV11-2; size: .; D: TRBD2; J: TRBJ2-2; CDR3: CASSLDAASGIAFTGELFF; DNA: TGTGCCAGCAGCTTAGATGCGGCTAGCGGGATCGCGTTCACCGGGGAGCTGTTTTTT
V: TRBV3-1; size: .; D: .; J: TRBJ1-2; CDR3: CASSQDGRLTRDYGYTF; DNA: TGTGCCAGCAGCCAAGATGGGCGACTCACGAGGGACTATGGCTACACCTTC
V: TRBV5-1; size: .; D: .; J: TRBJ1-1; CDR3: CASSREPLRQRMNTEAFF; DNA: TGCGCCAGCAGCCGAGAACCGCTCCGACAGCGGATGAACACTGAAGCTTTCTTT
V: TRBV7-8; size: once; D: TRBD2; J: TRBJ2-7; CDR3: CASSSRLAESYEQYF; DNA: TGTGCCAGCAGCTCGAGACTAGCGGAGTCCTACGAGCAGTACTTC
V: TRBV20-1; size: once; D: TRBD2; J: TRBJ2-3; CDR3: CSGRRGGELTDTQYF; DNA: TGCAGTGGACGCCGCGGGGGGGAGCTCACAGATACGCAGTATTTT
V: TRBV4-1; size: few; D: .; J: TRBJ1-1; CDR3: CASSQPGQRDTEAFF; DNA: TGCGCCAGCAGCCAACCCGGACAGAGGGACACTGAAGCTTTCTTT
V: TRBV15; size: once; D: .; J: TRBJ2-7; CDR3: CATSRGRDTYEQYF; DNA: TGTGCCACCAGCAGAGGCAGGGATACCTACGAGCAGTACTTC
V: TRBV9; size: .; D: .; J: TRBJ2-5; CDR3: CASSVGLEVGETQYF; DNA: TGTGCCAGCAGCGTAGGTTTGGAAGTGGGAGAGACCCAGTACTTC
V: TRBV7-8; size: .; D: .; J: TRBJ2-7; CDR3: CASSQEGGVEQYF; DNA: TGTGCCAGCAGCCAAGAGGGGGGCGTGGAGCAGTACTTC
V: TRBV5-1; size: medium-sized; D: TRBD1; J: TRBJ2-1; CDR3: CASSTGTGGNNEQFF; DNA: TGCGCCAGCAGCACCGGGACAGGGGGGAACAATGAGCAGTTCTTC
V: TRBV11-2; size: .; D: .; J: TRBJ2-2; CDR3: CASRDYRDTATNTGELFF; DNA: TGTGCCAGCAGGGATTACCGGGACACCGCCACGAACACCGGGGAGCTGTTTTTT
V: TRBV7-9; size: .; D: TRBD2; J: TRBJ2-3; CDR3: CASRTSGGLDTQYF; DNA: TGTGCCAGCAGGACTAGCGGGGGGTTGGATACGCAGTATTTT
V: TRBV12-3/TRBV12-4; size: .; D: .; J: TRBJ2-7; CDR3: CASSPGRDRSYEQYF; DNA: TGTGCCAGCAGCCCCGGAAGGGATAGGTCCTACGAGCAGTACTTC